This T cell receptor (beta chain) was recovered during a study of T cell responses to AZD1222 COVID-19 vaccine. Overall study findings and caveats: Females outnumbered males among donors, who were mostly white British; clonal diversity was possibly underestimated.

The V end was cut by 5 bases, the J end by 0 bases, with 7 bases between. CDR3 length: 14 amino acids. Germline CDR1 is SEHNR and CDR2 is FQNEAQ (reference sequence). TCRdb's copy holds only in-frame clones and misses some; the assay was immunoSEQ multiplex PCR. This table has some 99,000 clones, 84% appearing once. Second-dose schedules of about 4 or about 12 weeks were combined. Worth noting for this clone: Its antigen is as yet unknown.

Sequenced here: peripheral blood, sampled 28 days after the second AZD1222 dose. This clonotype was sampled from an adult who received the AZD1222 COVID-19 vaccine. The chain joins TRBV7-9 to TRBJ1-4; D perhaps matches TRBD1 (5 bases). DNA for the CDR3: TGTGCCAGCAGCGACAGCGCAACTAATGAAAAACTGTTTTTT. Translating gives CASSDSATNEKLFF. Full variable domain (missing parts from reference TRBV7-9 and TRBJ1-4): DTGVSQNPRHKITKRGQNVTFRCDPISEHNRLYWYRQTLGQGPEFLTYFQNEAQLEKSRLLSDRFSAERPKGSFSTLEIQRTEQGDSAMYLCASSDSATNEKLFFGSGTQLSVL.